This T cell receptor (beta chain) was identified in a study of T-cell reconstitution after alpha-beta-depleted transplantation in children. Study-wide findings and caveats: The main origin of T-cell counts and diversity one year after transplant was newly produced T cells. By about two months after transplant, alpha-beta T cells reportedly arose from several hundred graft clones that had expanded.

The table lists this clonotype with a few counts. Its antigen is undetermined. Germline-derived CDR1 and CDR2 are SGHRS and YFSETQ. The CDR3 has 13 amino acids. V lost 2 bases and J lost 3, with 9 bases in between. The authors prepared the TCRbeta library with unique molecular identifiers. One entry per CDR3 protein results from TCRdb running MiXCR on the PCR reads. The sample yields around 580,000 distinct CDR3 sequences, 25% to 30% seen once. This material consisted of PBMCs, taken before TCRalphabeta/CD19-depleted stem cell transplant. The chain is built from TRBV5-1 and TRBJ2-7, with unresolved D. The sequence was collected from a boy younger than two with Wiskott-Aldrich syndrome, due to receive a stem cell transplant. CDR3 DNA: TGCGCCAGCAGCTTTGTCAGAAACTACGAGCAGTACTTC. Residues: CASSFVRNYEQYF.